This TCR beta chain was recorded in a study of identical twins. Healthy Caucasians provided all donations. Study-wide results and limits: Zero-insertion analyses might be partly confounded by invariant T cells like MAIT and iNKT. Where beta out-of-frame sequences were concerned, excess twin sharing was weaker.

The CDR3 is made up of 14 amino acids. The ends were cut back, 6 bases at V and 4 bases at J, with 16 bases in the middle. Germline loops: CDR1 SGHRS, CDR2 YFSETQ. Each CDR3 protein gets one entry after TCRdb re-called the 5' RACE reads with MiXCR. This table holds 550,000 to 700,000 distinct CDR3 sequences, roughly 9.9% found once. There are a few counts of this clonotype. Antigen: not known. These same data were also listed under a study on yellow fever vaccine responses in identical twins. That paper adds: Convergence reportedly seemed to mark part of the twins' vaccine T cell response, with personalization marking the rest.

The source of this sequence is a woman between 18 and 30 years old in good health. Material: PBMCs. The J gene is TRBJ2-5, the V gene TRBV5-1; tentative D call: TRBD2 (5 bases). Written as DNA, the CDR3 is TGCGCCAGCACAACATATTCAGGAGGAGAGACCCAGTACTTC. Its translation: CASTTYSGGETQYF.